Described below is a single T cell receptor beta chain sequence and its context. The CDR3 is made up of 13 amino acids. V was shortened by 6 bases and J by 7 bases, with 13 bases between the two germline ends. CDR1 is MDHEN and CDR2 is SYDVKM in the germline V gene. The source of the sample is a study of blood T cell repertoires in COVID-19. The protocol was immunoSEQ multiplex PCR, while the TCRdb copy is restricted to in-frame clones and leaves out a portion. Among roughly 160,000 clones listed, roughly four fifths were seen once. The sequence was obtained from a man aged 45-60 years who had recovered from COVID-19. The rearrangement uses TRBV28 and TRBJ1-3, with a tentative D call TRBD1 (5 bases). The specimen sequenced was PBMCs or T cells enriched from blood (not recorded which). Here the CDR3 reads CASRKTVRNTIYF. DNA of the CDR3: TGTGCCAGCAGGAAGACAGTTAGGAACACCATATATTTT. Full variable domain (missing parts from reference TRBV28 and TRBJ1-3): DVKVTQSSRYLVKRTGEKVFLECVQDMDHENMFWYRQDPGLGLRLIYFSYDVKMKEKGDIPEGYSVSREKKERFSLILESASTNQTSMYLCASRKTVRNTIYFGEGSWLTVV.